The 18 T cell receptor beta chains reported below all come from one sample, sequenced in a study of molecular identifiers for immune sequencing clone quantification. TCRdb fed the PCR reads into MiXCR, producing one record per CDR3 protein. This sample has around 460,000 distinct CDR3 sequences, with roughly 24% found just once. Sample: naive CD8+ T cells from blood, with Jurkat cell RNA spiked in. Subset in this sample: FACS-sorted CD8+CD4-CCR7+CD45RA+ naive T cells. The receptor source for this set is a human donor in good health. Some libraries in this study had Jurkat cell RNA spiked in.

The chain joins TRBV6-1 to TRBJ1-4; D unclear. The germline CDR1 and CDR2 sequences are MNHNS and SASEGT. The CDR3 has 14 amino acids. V was clipped by 3 bases and J by 10 bases, with 15 bases between them. CDR3 amino acids: CASSDGLPRGKLFF. The CDR3 nucleotides are TGTGCCAGCAGTGACGGTCTGCCCCGGGGAAAACTGTTTTTT.

This chain uses TRBV5-4 with TRBJ2-5; 7 nucleotides agree with TRBD1. The length of the CDR3 is 14 residues. V shed 2 bases, J shed 5 bases, and the junction held 6 bases outside the gene matches. CDR1 and CDR2 (germline): SGHNT, YYREEE (reference sequence). CDR3 nucleotides: TGTGCCAGCAGCTTAACCCAGGGGGATGAGACCCAGTACTTC. This encodes CASSLTQGDETQYF.

This clonotype was seen many times. The chain recombines TRBV7-6 with TRBJ2-5; the D gene is possibly TRBD1 (6 bases). V gave up 4 bases and J gave up 5 bases, with 14 bases separating them. CDR3 length: 14 residues. The germline CDR1 and CDR2 sequences are SGHVS and FNYEAQ. The CDR3 region has the DNA TGTGCCAGCAGCTCATGGGGGCGCGGGGAGACCCAGTACTTC. This gives the protein CASSSWGRGETQYF.

This clonotype has ten or more counts. V gene TRBV9 combines with J gene TRBJ2-7, with 8 bases matching TRBD2. V was pared by 4 bases and J by 1 base, with 7 bases of the junction left unmatched. Germline V lookup: CDR1 SGDLS, CDR2 YYNGEE. The CDR3 runs 15 residues. The CDR3 here is CASSPGVAGSYEQYF. The CDR3 coding sequence is TGTGCCAGCAGCCCCGGAGTAGCGGGATCCTACGAGCAGTACTTC.

This clonotype was seen repeatedly, ten times or more. The chain employs TRBV28 and TRBJ2-4; 10 bases align to TRBD1. This CDR3 region has 15 residues. Germline CDR1 MDHEN, CDR2 SYDVKM. V lost 3 bases and J lost 9; bases outside the gene matches: 8. The CDR3 reads CASSFDGGQGVIQYF. The CDR3 bases are TGTGCCAGCAGTTTCGATGGCGGACAGGGGGTCATTCAGTACTTC.

The chain uses TRBV6-2 or TRBV6-3 and TRBJ2-7; 9 bases match TRBD2. Per the germline V gene, CDR1 is MNHEY and CDR2 is SVGEGT. CDR3 length: 12 residues. J lost 7 bases, V lost 6 bases, and 4 bases had no gene match. CDR3 protein: CASRPLAGEQYF. The DNA of the CDR3 is TGTGCCAGCAGACCCCTAGCGGGAGAGCAGTACTTC.

In regard to this clonotype: The junction departs from germline at one end; a sequencing error may be responsible. This chain links TRBV7-2 with TRBJ2-3, with D hard to call. Germline values: CDR1 SGHTA, CDR2 FQGNSA. The CDR3 is 12 residues long. The CDR3, as DNA: TGTGTCAGCAGCTTAGAAGCTGATACGCAGTATTTT. This sequence encodes CVSSLEADTQYF.

In this sample, this clonotype turned up many times. This chain links TRBV4-3 with TRBJ1-1; D possibly corresponds to TRBD1 (5 bases). CDR3 size: 18 residues. V was cut by 0 bases and J by 4 bases, with 21 bases left in between. CDR1 and CDR2 (germline): LGHNA, YSLEER. The CDR3 loop reads CASSQDSQPTGWGTEAFF. In DNA form, the CDR3 reads TGCGCCAGCAGCCAAGATTCCCAACCCACAGGTTGGGGCACTGAAGCTTTCTTT.

With regard to this clonotype: A single base separates this from a much larger clone, so it may be a read error. The J gene is TRBJ2-3, the V gene TRBV20-1; the D gene could be TRBD1 or TRBD2 (5 bases each). Per the germline V gene, CDR1 is DFQATT and CDR2 is SNEGSKA (reference sequence). This CDR3 has 15 residues. Here the CDR3 reads CSAPDFEESTGTQYF. DNA of the CDR3: TGCAGTGCCCCGGACTTCGAAGAGAGCACAGGTACGCAGTATTTT.

In nucleotides, the CDR3 is TGTGCCAGCAGCCCACCGACAGGGCTGGTCCTCACAGATACGCAGTATTTT. This encodes CASSPPTGLVLTDTQYF. The rearrangement joins TRBV3-1 to TRBJ2-3; 7 nucleotides agree with TRBD1. The ends lost 4 bases at V and 2 bases at J; junction bases unmatched: 12. The CDR3 loop spans 17 amino acids. The V gene's germline CDR1 is LGHDT and CDR2 YNNKEL (reference sequence).

This clonotype was seen a few times. Compared with germline, one end of the junction differs, possibly owing to a read error. The V gene is TRBV7-9, the J gene TRBJ2-2, with TRBD1 as a possible D gene (6 bases). CDR3 length: 15 residues. Germline V gene sequence: CDR1 SEHNR, CDR2 FQNEAQ (reference sequence). DNA for the CDR3: TGTGCCAGCAGCAAATCCGGGACAAACACCGGGGAGCTGTATTTT. Its protein is CASSKSGTNTGELYF.

This clonotype has a handful of counts. The V gene is TRBV11-2, the J gene TRBJ2-5; D is tentatively TRBD1 or TRBD2 (5 bases each). This CDR3 is built from 15 residues. V gave up 5 bases and J gave up 3 bases, with 16 bases separating them. Germline V gene sequence: CDR1 SGHAT, CDR2 FQNNGV. The CDR3 region is CASSTSGGTKETQYF. DNA of the CDR3: TGTGCCAGCAGCACAAGTGGGGGTACTAAAGAGACCCAGTACTTC.

Concerning this clonotype: A much larger clone is a single base away; this may be a read error. The genes are TRBV12-3 or TRBV12-4 and TRBJ1-4; D gene uncertain. The V end was cut by 6 bases, the J end by 10 bases, with 12 bases between. The CDR3 runs to 12 residues. The CDR3 coding sequence is TGTGCCAGCAGCTTCGATAGCGGAAAACTGTTTTTT. It is translated as CASSFDSGKLFF.

The CDR3 DNA sequence: TGCAGCGTTGAAGGGGCAGAAACCCCCTACGAGCAGTACTTC. Translated, it gives CSVEGAETPYEQYF. This chain joins TRBV29-1 and TRBJ2-7; D gene ambiguous. The CDR3 is made up of 14 amino acids. Germline assignment: CDR1 SQVTM and CDR2 ANQGSEA. Between the trimmed V and J ends, which lost 1 base and 2 bases, there was a span of 12 bases.

This clonotype was counted a few times. The chain carries TRBV10-3 and TRBJ1-1, with TRBD1 matching over 7 bases. This CDR3 has 14 residues. With V trimmed by 6 bases and J by 3 bases, 7 bases remained unmatched. In germline, CDR1 is ENHRY, CDR2 SYGVKD. CDR3 nucleotide sequence: TGTGCCATCAGAACAGGGGAAGGATACACTGAAGCTTTCTTT. As protein: CAIRTGEGYTEAFF.

This clonotype occurred a few times. The chain carries TRBV6-2 or TRBV6-3 and TRBJ1-4; a possible D gene is TRBD1 (5 bases). CDR3 length: 15 residues. The V gene's germline CDR1 is MNHEY and CDR2 SVGEGT. Deletions cut 6 bases from V and 0 bases from J, with 11 bases between. The CDR3 bases are TGTGCCAGCAGATCACTGACAGCAACTAATGAAAAACTGTTTTTT. This codes for CASRSLTATNEKLFF.

The chain recombines TRBV25-1 with TRBJ2-5; TRBD2 is a possible D gene (6 bases). Germline assignment: CDR1 MGHDK and CDR2 SYGVNS. Trimming stripped 5 bases from V and 0 bases from J, with 16 bases between. The CDR3 extends over 16 amino acids. Here the CDR3 reads CASSRTGLLYQETQYF. The DNA for the CDR3 is TGTGCCAGCAGTCGCACGGGACTCTTGTACCAAGAGACCCAGTACTTC.

The rearrangement uses TRBV7-9 and TRBJ2-7, with D uncertain. CDR1 is SEHNR, CDR2 FQNEAQ, per germline (reference sequence). The CDR3 runs to 17 residues. V dropped 7 bases and J dropped 4 bases, with 26 bases sitting between them. CDR3 DNA: TGTGCCAGCACAGATCTGGCGGACGGCGAGATTGTGTACGAGCAGTACTTC. This sequence encodes CASTDLADGEIVYEQYF.